This TCR beta chain is from a study of read filtering for tumor transcriptome and immune sequencing. Turning to the study itself: Transcriptome libraries were built from DNase-treated RNA.

The library was built from approximately 400 ng RNA with molecular barcoded adaptors for alpha/delta and beta/gamma chains. TCRdb reanalysed the reads using MiXCR and keeps one entry per CDR3 protein. The sample yields about 48,000 distinct CDR3 sequences, roughly 20% seen once. This clonotype was detected ten times or more. Antigen unknown. Overall study results and limits: RNA-seq captured clonotypes less deeply and reliably than IR-seq.

Germline V CDR1 and CDR2: SQVTM, ANQGSEA. This CDR3 has 12 residues. Trimming stripped 3 bases from V and 1 base from J, with 6 bases between. Sequenced input: a population of CD138-negative cells sorted from bone marrow. This chain connects TRBV29-1 to TRBJ1-1, with D uncertain. This TCR came from a donor over 35 with multiple myeloma. CDR3 DNA: TGCAGCGTTGACTATGGGAACACTGAAGCTTTCTTT. Amino acids: CSVDYGNTEAFF.